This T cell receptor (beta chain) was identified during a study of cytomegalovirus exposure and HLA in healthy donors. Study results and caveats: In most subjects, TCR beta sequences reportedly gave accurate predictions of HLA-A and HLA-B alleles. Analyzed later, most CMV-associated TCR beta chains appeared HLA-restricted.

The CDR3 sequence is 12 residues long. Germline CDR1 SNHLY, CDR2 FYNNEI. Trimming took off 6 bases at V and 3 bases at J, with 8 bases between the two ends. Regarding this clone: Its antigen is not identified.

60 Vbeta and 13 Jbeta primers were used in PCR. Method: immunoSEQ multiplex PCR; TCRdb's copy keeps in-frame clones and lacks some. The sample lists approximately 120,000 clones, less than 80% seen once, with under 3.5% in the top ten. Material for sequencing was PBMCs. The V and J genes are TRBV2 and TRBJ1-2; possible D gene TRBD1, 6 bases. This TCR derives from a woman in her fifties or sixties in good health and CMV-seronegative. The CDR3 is CASSRGDYGYTF. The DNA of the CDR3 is TGTGCCAGCAGCAGGGGAGACTATGGCTACACCTTC. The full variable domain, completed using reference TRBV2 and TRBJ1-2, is EPEVTQTPSHQVTQMGQEVILRCVPISNHLYFYWYRQILGQKVEFLVSFYNNEISEKSEIFDDQFSVERPDGSNFTLKIRSTKLEDSAMYFCASSRGDYGYTFGSGTRLTVV.